This TCR beta chain derives from a study of cytomegalovirus exposure and HLA in healthy donors. Note on this clone: The sample has other DNA sequences that encode this CDR3 too.

The PCR had 60 Vbeta and 13 Jbeta primers. Profiling relied on immunoSEQ multiplex PCR, and the TCRdb table lists in-frame clones only, not all of them. The sample gives over 250,000 clones, roughly two thirds of which show up once; under 2.5% is in the top ten. Germline V lookup: CDR1 MDHEN, CDR2 SYDVKM. J gave up 5 bases and V 5 bases, and 3 bases lay outside the gene matches. CDR3 length equals 13 residues. The specimen was PBMCs. This clonotype was obtained from a female donor in good health and CMV-seronegative. The V and J genes are TRBV28 and TRBJ1-2; 9 bases fit TRBD1. In DNA form, the CDR3 reads TGTGCCAGCAGTCCGGGACAGGGATATGGCTACACCTTC. It is translated as CASSPGQGYGYTF.